This T cell receptor (beta chain) was observed in a study of blood T cell repertoires in COVID-19. For the study at large: Sites in the United States, Italy and Spain provided acute and convalescent COVID-19 samples. PBMCs, B-cell-depleted T cells, or T cells were the source of the cDNA or gDNA that made up the material.

Per the study methods: Reference gene primer amplification gave nucleated cell count estimates. Clones were read by immunoSEQ multiplex PCR, and TCRdb kept only the in-frame ones, dropping some. V and J calls plus clone size are reproduced from that table; the DNA served to infer D and trimming. The sample lists approximately 180,000 clones, roughly 89% occurring once. CDR3 length: 16 residues. V shed 4 bases, J shed 2 bases, and the junction held 4 bases outside the gene matches. Germline assignment: CDR1 SGHRS and CDR2 YFSETQ. V usage is TRBV5-1 and J usage is TRBJ1-4; 11 bases map to TRBD1. Sequenced material: PBMCs or T cells enriched from blood (not recorded which). This receptor was identified in a woman aged 40 to 49 with acute COVID-19. The CDR3 sequence is CASSMDRGQTNEKLFF. CDR3 nucleotide sequence: TGCGCCAGCAGCATGGACAGGGGGCAGACTAATGAAAAACTGTTTTTT.